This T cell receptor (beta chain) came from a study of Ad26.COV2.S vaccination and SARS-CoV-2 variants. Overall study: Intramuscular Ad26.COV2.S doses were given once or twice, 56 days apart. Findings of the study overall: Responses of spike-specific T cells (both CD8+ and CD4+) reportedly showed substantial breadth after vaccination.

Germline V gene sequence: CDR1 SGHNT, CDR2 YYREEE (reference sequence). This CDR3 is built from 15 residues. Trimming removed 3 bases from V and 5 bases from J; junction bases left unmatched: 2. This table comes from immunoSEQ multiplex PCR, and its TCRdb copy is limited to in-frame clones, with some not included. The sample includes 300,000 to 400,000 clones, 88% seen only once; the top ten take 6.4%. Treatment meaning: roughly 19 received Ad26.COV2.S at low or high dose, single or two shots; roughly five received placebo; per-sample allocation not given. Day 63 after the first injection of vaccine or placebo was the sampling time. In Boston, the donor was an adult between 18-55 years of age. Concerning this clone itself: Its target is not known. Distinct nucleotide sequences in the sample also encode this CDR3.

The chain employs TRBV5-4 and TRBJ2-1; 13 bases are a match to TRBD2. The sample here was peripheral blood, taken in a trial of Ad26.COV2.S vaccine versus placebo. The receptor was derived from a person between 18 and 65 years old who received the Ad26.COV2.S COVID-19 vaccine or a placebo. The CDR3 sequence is CASSSGTSGNNEQFF. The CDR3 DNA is TGTGCCAGCAGCTCCGGGACTAGCGGGAACAATGAGCAGTTCTTC.